Listed below are T cell receptor beta chains from one sample, sequenced in a study of T-cell memory formation after mild COVID-19. TCRdb called the 5' RACE reads again in MiXCR, with one record for every CDR3 protein. In the table there are over 120,000 distinct CDR3 sequences, approximately 5.7% of which are singletons. Specimen: PBMCs or a T cell subset sorted from them (not recorded which). These receptors were taken from an adult woman who had mild COVID-19 (a few samples of this study predate the infection). Cell type and time point are not known. CDR3s include the opening cysteine and the closing phenylalanine or tryptophan. D genes are given only for firm matches. Rows give clone size only sometimes, using once, few, many, or a class for an expanded clone.

TRBD1	TRBV6-6	TRBJ2-1	NA	TGTGCCAGCAGCCTACAGGGGATCCAGTTCTTC	CASSLQGIQFF
NA	TRBV12-3/TRBV12-4	TRBJ1-3	many	TGTGCCAGCAGTTCTGCCAGGGACTCTGGAAATACCATATATTTT	CASSSARDSGNTIYF
NA	TRBV12-3/TRBV12-4	TRBJ2-3	few	TGTGCCAGCAGTTTAACGGCACCATCGCAGTATTTT	CASSLTAPSQYF
TRBD2	TRBV7-9	TRBJ2-7	many	TGTGCCAGCAGCTTAGTCAAGCGGGAGGGTGGCTACGAGCAGTACTTC	CASSLVKREGGYEQYF
NA	TRBV20-1	TRBJ1-5	NA	TGCAGTGCTAGAGGGGATACAAGGGGGAATCAGCCCCAGCATTTT	CSARGDTRGNQPQHF
TRBD2	TRBV24-1	TRBJ2-1	many	TGTGCCACCAGTGACCAAGGCACTAGCGTTTACAATGAGCAGTTCTTC	CATSDQGTSVYNEQFF
NA	TRBV12-3/TRBV12-4	TRBJ1-3	few	TGTGCCAGCAGCCCTCCAGCCTCCTTTGGAAACACCATATATTTT	CASSPPASFGNTIYF
NA	TRBV12-3/TRBV12-4	TRBJ1-2	NA	TGTGCCAGCAGTTTATTGGGCAGCCTGTATGGCTACACCTTC	CASSLLGSLYGYTF
NA	TRBV20-1	TRBJ2-7	NA	TGCAGTGCTAGAGAGGACTACTCCTACGAGCAGTACTTC	CSAREDYSYEQYF
TRBD2	TRBV5-1	TRBJ2-6	few	TGCGCCAGCAGCTATACTAGCGGGGGGCCTAGCTCTGGGGCCAACGTCCTGACTTTC	CASSYTSGGPSSGANVLTF
NA	TRBV2	TRBJ1-5	few	TGTGCCAGCAGTGACGACAGTCATCAGCCCCAGCATTTT	CASSDDSHQPQHF
TRBD2	TRBV5-1	TRBJ2-7	few	TGCGCCAGCAGCTCCGGACTAGCGGGAGTACGTGAGCAGTACTTC	CASSSGLAGVREQYF
TRBD1	TRBV6-6	TRBJ1-2	many	TGTGCCAGCAGTACCGGACAGCGAGGGGGCCGAGTGATCTATGGCTACACCTTC	CASSTGQRGGRVIYGYTF
TRBD1	TRBV6-6	TRBJ1-1	many	TGTGCCAGCAGTTACCCCAATCGGGGACAGGGCTCTGAAGCTTTCTTT	CASSYPNRGQGSEAFF
NA	TRBV5-1	TRBJ1-2	many	TGCGCCAGCAGCTTGGTTGGGCACGGCTACACCTTC	CASSLVGHGYTF
NA	TRBV20-1	TRBJ2-1	few	TGCAGTGCTAGACGTGGGGGAGACTACAATGAGCAGTTCTTC	CSARRGGDYNEQFF
NA	TRBV5-1	TRBJ2-7	many	TGCGCCAGCAGCTTGGCCGCAGGACCCTACGAGCAGTACTTC	CASSLAAGPYEQYF
NA	TRBV20-1	TRBJ2-1	many	TGCAGTGCTCCAGAACCGAAAAGCTCCTACAATGAGCAGTTCTTC	CSAPEPKSSYNEQFF
NA	TRBV20-1	TRBJ1-1	few	TGCAGTGCTAATCATCGGCCGGCCATGAACACTGAAGCTTTCTTT	CSANHRPAMNTEAFF
NA	TRBV27	TRBJ1-1	few	TGTGCCAGCAGTTTCGGGTCTGAAGCTTTCTTT	CASSFGSEAFF
NA	TRBV28	TRBJ2-7	few	TGTGCCAGCAGTTTACCCGAACTCCGCCTCACCCACGAGCAGTACTTC	CASSLPELRLTHEQYF
NA	TRBV7-6	TRBJ1-1	few	TGTGCCAGCAGCGCCGCTGGGAGGTTGAACACTGAAGCTTTCTTT	CASSAAGRLNTEAFF
TRBD2	TRBV19	TRBJ2-1	NA	TGTGCCAGCAGTAAGGGGGGACTAGGGACCTACAATGAGCAGTTCTTC	CASSKGGLGTYNEQFF
TRBD2	TRBV7-2	TRBJ2-7	NA	TGTGCCAGCAGTTTGGGGACTAGCGTAGGGAAGCAGTACTTC	CASSLGTSVGKQYF